One and the same sample provided the 5 T cell receptor beta chains below, sequenced in a study of shared clonotypes between healthy human individuals (dated by TCRdb to the early 2020s). Libraries were prepared through the immunoSEQ multiplex PCR assay. What TCRdb holds here is the immuneACCESS table cut down to in-frame rearrangements. Part of the clones is not present; checked against another copy, under half of the missing clones reflect an unresolved V gene, and the others are unexplained. The sample table holds about 1 million clones, of which approximately 68% were seen once. The top ten hold about 1.5% of the sample. Sequenced input: memory CD4+ T cells sorted from blood. In the paper's terms, the cell subset or site label means: CD45RA-negative fraction. All receptors derive from a young man in good health.

The CDR3 coding sequence is TGTGCCAGCAGCTTGCTCGGGCGGGGGACCTACGAGCAGTACTTC. It codes for CASSLLGRGTYEQYF. The V and J genes are TRBV5-6 and TRBJ2-7, with 7 positions matching TRBD2. Germline V gives CDR1 SGHDT, CDR2 YYEEEE. The CDR3 extends over 15 amino acids. J gave up 2 bases and V 1 base, and 6 bases lay outside the gene matches.

The V and J genes are TRBV7-2 and TRBJ1-1; D might be TRBD1 (5 bases). The CDR3 consists of 17 residues. Germline V gives CDR1 SGHTA, CDR2 FQGNSA. Trimming pared 2 bases from V and 1 base from J, leaving 17 bases between. As DNA, the CDR3 is TGTGCCAGCAGCTTATTTACTCTCGACGGGGGGAACACTGAAGCTTTCTTT. Its translation: CASSLFTLDGGNTEAFF.

This clone was counted once. V and J are TRBV7-9 and TRBJ1-2; a weak D match, TRBD1 (5 bases). Germline V gives CDR1 SEHNR, CDR2 FQNEAQ (reference sequence). CDR3 size: 14 residues. V dropped 5 bases and J dropped 8 bases, with 18 bases sitting between them. The CDR3 loop reads CASSPGTGASGYTF. For the CDR3, the DNA is TGTGCCAGCAGCCCGGGGACGGGAGCTAGCGGCTACACCTTC.

The J gene is TRBJ2-3, the V gene TRBV7-2; 12 bases match TRBD2. The CDR3 extends over 16 amino acids. Trimming took 3 bases from V and 2 from J; bases not matched to a gene: 3. Germline CDR1 and CDR2: SGHTA and FQGNSA. The CDR3 coding sequence is TGTGCCAGCAGCTTCCTAGCGGGAGGGTCCACAGATACGCAGTATTTT. Its protein product is CASSFLAGGSTDTQYF.

This clone was found once. The sample contains more than one DNA sequence encoding this CDR3. This chain connects TRBV5-1 to TRBJ2-2; D ambiguous. Germline-derived CDR1 and CDR2 are SGHRS and YFSETQ. There are 15 residues in the CDR3. V dropped 0 bases and J dropped 3 bases, with 9 bases sitting between them. The CDR3 is CASSLVGSDTGELFF. Here the CDR3 DNA reads TGCGCCAGCAGCTTGGTAGGGTCGGACACCGGGGAGCTGTTTTTT.